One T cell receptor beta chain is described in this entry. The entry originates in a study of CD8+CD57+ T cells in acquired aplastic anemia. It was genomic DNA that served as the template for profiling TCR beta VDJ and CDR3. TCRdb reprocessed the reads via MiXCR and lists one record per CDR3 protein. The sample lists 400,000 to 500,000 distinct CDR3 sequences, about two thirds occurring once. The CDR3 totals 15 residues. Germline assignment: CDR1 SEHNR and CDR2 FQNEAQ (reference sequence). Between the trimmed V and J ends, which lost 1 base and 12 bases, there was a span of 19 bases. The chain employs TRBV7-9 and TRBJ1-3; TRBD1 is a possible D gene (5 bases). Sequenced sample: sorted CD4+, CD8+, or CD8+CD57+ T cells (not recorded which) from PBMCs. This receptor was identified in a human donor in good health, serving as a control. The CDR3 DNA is TGTGCCAGCAGCTTAGTTTCGGGACGGGGAAATAGCATATATTTT. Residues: CASSLVSGRGNSIYF.